This TCR beta chain emerged from a study of T cell repertoires in cytomegalovirus infection. Overall study: Selection of CMV epitopes for the study included recently identified HLA-C-restricted and well-studied HLA-B-restricted ones.

CDR1 is MNHGY, CDR2 SAAAGT, per germline. The CDR3 is 13 residues long. With 2 bases removed from V and 0 bases from J, the gap between germline ends came to 2 bases. With regard to this clonotype: Its specificity is not known.

TCRdb called the reads again in MiXCR, with one record for every CDR3 protein. The data show about 700,000 distinct CDR3 sequences, approximately 33% seen once. The clonotype was recovered from a human donor in good health (CMV status not recorded). Some clones in this sample may be carry-over from other donors' samples. The material was cultured PBMCs, obtained from culture after CMV antigen stimulation. This chain connects TRBV6-8 to TRBJ1-3; no clear D gene. CDR3 nucleotide sequence: TGTGCCAGCAGTTACAACTCTGGAAACACCATATATTTT. Its protein is CASSYNSGNTIYF.